Following are 20 T cell receptor beta chains from one sample sequenced in a study of human CD8 memory T cell subsets. Sequencing libraries of TCR beta were made by UMI-labeled 5' RACE. For each CDR3 protein, TCRdb gives one entry from its re-call of the 5' RACE reads, without DNA. The sample includes fewer than 20,000 distinct CDR3 sequences. Sequencing was done on a sample of CD8+ T cells from PBMCs. These receptors were taken from a human donor in good health.

The V and J genes are TRBV3-1 and TRBJ2-7; the TRBD1 assignment by TCRdb is unverifiable without DNA. The CDR3 runs 17 residues. Germline values: CDR1 LGHDT, CDR2 YNNKEL (reference sequence). The CDR3 spells CASSQEYLGQGSYEQYF.

The rearrangement uses TRBV7-2 and TRBJ2-4. Germline V gene sequence: CDR1 SGHTA, CDR2 FQGNSA. The CDR3 consists of 12 residues. The CDR3 reads CASSLSGDIQYF.

This chain uses TRBV20-1 with TRBJ2-7. Germline V lookup: CDR1 DFQATT, CDR2 SNEGSKA (reference sequence). CDR3 length: 12 amino acids. The CDR3 sequence: CSAVDGTYEQYF.

CDR3 in amino acids: CASSLASASQSTQYF. The genes are TRBV5-4 and TRBJ2-3. The germline V gene has CDR1 SGHNT and CDR2 YYREEE (reference sequence). The CDR3 contains 15 residues.

This chain links TRBV28 with TRBJ2-1. This CDR3 region has 14 residues. Germline CDR1 and CDR2: MDHEN and SYDVKM. CDR3: CASSVGSSYNEQFF.

The V and J genes are TRBV19 and TRBJ1-5. CDR1 and CDR2 (germline): LNHDA, SQIVND (reference sequence). CDR3 size: 13 residues. CDR3: CASTPSGGGTQHF.

Its frequency marks this clonotype as medium-sized. The CDR3 reads CASSLESSGSDLNTEAFF. This chain connects TRBV7-9 to TRBJ1-1. In germline, CDR1 is SEHNR, CDR2 FQNEAQ (reference sequence). The CDR3 loop spans 18 amino acids. Drawing the rest from reference TRBV7-9 and TRBJ1-1, the complete variable domain is DTGVSQNPRHKITKRGQNVTFRCDPISEHNRLYWYRQTLGQGPEFLTYFQNEAQLEKSRLLSDRFSAERPKGSFSTLEIQRTEQGDSAMYLCASSLESSGSDLNTEAFFGQGTRLTVV.

This chain joins TRBV14 and TRBJ2-7; the D call from TCRdb, TRBD1, cannot be confirmed without DNA. CDR1 and CDR2 (germline): SGHDN, FVKESK. This CDR3 is built from 14 residues. The CDR3 sequence is CASSQSGVVYEQYF.

This rearrangement joins TRBV7-7 to TRBJ2-1; lacking DNA, the TRBD2 call made by TCRdb goes unchecked. The CDR3 length is 15 residues. Germline V gene sequence: CDR1 SSHAT, CDR2 FNYEAQ (reference sequence). The CDR3 region is CASSLLGEGRDEQFF.

Measured by frequency, this clonotype is medium-sized. The chain joins TRBV28 to TRBJ2-1; TCRdb lists TRBD1, though no DNA is available to test this call. CDR1 and CDR2 from the germline V gene are MDHEN and SYDVKM. This CDR3 has 17 residues. The CDR3 loop reads CASSSVKTGGANNEQFF.

The genes are TRBV27 and TRBJ1-2. From germline, CDR1 is MNHEY and CDR2 SMNVEV (reference sequence). CDR3 length: 13 residues. CDR3 in amino acids: CASSFGMNYGYTF.

The chain is built from TRBV5-1 and TRBJ2-2. The CDR3 sequence is 14 residues long. The germline gives CDR1 SGHRS, CDR2 YFSETQ. The CDR3 here is CASSLDSNTGELFF.

The chain joins TRBV5-6 to TRBJ2-3. The CDR3 has 12 amino acids. Germline V gene sequence: CDR1 SGHDT, CDR2 YYEEEE. CDR3: CASSLFPDTQYF.

The rearrangement uses TRBV11-2 and TRBJ2-7. This CDR3 has 11 residues. The germline V gene encodes CDR1 SGHAT and CDR2 FQNNGV. CDR3 protein: CASSLNEEQYF. The full variable domain, rest sourced from reference TRBV11-2 and TRBJ2-7, is EAGVAQSPRYKIIEKRQSVAFWCNPISGHATLYWYQQILGQGPKLLIQFQNNGVVDDSQLPKDRFSAERLKGVDSTLKIQPAKLEDSAVYLCASSLNEEQYFGPGTRLTVT.

The gene calls are TRBV12-3 or TRBV12-4 and TRBJ2-1; TCRdb outputs TRBD2, but without DNA this stays unchecked. There are 15 residues in the CDR3. The CDR3 reads CASSLGQPPYNEQFF.

The chain is built from TRBV4-2 and TRBJ2-7; absent DNA, TCRdb's TRBD2 call cannot be checked. Germline V gene lookup returns CDR1 LGHNA and CDR2 YNFKEQ. The CDR3 has 17 amino acids. This CDR3 reads CASSQEAGAGLSYEQYF.

The V and J genes are TRBV5-1 and TRBJ1-2. CDR1 and CDR2 (germline): SGHRS, YFSETQ. This CDR3 contains 14 residues. CDR3 residues: CASSDAEFLYGYTF.

Considering frequency, this clonotype is medium-sized. V usage is TRBV29-1 and J usage is TRBJ1-1; TCRdb's D gene call, TRBD1, goes unchecked for lack of DNA. The CDR3 runs to 12 residues. The germline CDR1 and CDR2 sequences are SQVTM and ANQGSEA. The CDR3 loop is CSVETGGREAFF. Using reference TRBV29-1 and TRBJ1-1 for the parts outside the CDR3, the full variable domain is SAVISQKPSRDICQRGTSLTIQCQVDSQVTMMFWYRQQPGQSLTLIATANQGSEATYESGFVIDKFPISRPNLTFSTLTVSNMSPEDSSIYLCSVETGGREAFFGQGTRLTVV.

The CDR3 protein is CASSLAAVSGNTIYF. The chain couples TRBV5-6 to TRBJ1-3. CDR1 is SGHDT, CDR2 YYEEEE, per germline. The CDR3 loop spans 15 amino acids. The variable domain in full, completed from reference TRBV5-6 and TRBJ1-3, reads DAGVTQSPTHLIKTRGQQVTLRCSPKSGHDTVSWYQQALGQGPQFIFQYYEEEERQRGNFPDRFSGHQFPNYSSELNVNALLLGDSALYLCASSLAAVSGNTIYFGEGSWLTVV.

V is TRBV19 and J is TRBJ1-2. Germline loops: CDR1 LNHDA, CDR2 SQIVND (reference sequence). This CDR3 has 17 amino acids. The CDR3 loop is CASSIDISGPRNYGYTF.